This T cell receptor (beta chain) was obtained from a study of Graves' ophthalmopathy and Graves' hyperthyroidism. Fresh peripheral blood, 10 ml, was the PBMC source. The CDR3 extends over 15 amino acids. The germline V gene encodes CDR1 SGHRS and CDR2 YFSETQ. Losses at the gene ends were 0 bases for V and 10 bases for J; bases not matched to a gene: 4. The authors amplified TCR beta CDR3 regions from RNA transcripts. In the first round, RT-PCR was carried out with HTBI primers, and a multiplex PCR formed the second round. MiXCR, run by TCRdb on the multiplex PCR reads, gives a single entry per CDR3 protein. The sample lists over 450,000 distinct CDR3 sequences; about an eighth were seen once.

J is TRBJ1-6 and V is TRBV5-1, with 10 bases fitting TRBD1. This receptor was identified in a woman aged 30 to 39 with Graves' ophthalmopathy. The sequenced sample consisted of blood. Written as DNA, the CDR3 is TGCGCCAGCAGCTTGGAGGGACAGGGGACATCACCCCTCCACTTT. Protein: CASSLEGQGTSPLHF.